This T cell receptor (beta chain) came from a study of T cells in Graves' hyperthyroidism and ophthalmopathy. In this sample, this clonotype turned up a few times. Using RNA transcripts as the source, TCR beta CDR3 regions were amplified. With the HTBI primer set, the TCR CDR3 went through a first round of RT-PCR. TCRdb reanalysed the multiplex PCR reads using MiXCR and keeps one entry per CDR3 protein. The profile shows around 500,000 distinct CDR3 sequences, around 15% of them singletons. J gave up 2 bases and V 5 bases, and 9 bases lay outside the gene matches. Germline CDR1 and CDR2: SQVTM and ANQGSEA. The CDR3 consists of 16 residues.

This receptor was obtained from a woman younger than 45 with Graves' ophthalmopathy. This chain joins TRBV29-1 and TRBJ1-3; 10 positions agree with TRBD1. Sequencing was done on a sample of blood. Here the CDR3 reads CSVTGTGVTPGNTIYF. The CDR3 DNA follows: TGCAGCGTTACCGGGACAGGGGTCACTCCTGGAAACACCATATATTTT.